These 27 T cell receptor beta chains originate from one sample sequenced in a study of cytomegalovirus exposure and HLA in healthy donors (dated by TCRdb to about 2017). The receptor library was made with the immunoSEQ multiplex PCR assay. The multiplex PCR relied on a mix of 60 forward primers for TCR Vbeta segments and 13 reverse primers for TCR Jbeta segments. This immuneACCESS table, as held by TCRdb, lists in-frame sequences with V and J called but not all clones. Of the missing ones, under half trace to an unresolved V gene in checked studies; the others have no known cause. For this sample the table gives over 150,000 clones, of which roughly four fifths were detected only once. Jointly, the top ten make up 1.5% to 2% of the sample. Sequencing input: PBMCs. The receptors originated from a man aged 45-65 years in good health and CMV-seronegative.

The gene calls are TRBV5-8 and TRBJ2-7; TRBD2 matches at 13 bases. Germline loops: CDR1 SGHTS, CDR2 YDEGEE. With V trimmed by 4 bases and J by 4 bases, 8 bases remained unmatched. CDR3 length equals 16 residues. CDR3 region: CASSGGLAGRSYEQYF. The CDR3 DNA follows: TGTGCCAGCAGCGGGGGACTAGCGGGGCGTTCTTACGAGCAGTACTTC.

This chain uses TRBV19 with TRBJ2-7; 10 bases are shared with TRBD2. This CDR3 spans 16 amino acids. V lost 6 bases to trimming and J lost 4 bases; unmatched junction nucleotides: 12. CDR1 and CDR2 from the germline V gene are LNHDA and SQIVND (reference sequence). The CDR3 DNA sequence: TGTGCCAGTAGACCAAGACGGACTAGCGGAGTTTACGAGCAGTACTTC. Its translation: CASRPRRTSGVYEQYF.

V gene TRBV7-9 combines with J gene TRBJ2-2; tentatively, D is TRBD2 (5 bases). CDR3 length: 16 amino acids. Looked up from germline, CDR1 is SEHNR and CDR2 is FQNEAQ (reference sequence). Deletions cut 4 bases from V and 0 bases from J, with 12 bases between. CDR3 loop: CASSSRGIANTGELFF. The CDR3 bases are TGTGCCAGCAGCTCTCGGGGTATTGCGAACACCGGGGAGCTGTTTTTT. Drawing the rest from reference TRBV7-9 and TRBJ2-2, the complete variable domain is DTGVSQNPRHKITKRGQNVTFRCDPISEHNRLYWYRQTLGQGPEFLTYFQNEAQLEKSRLLSDRFSAERPKGSFSTLEIQRTEQGDSAMYLCASSSRGIANTGELFFGEGSRLTVL.

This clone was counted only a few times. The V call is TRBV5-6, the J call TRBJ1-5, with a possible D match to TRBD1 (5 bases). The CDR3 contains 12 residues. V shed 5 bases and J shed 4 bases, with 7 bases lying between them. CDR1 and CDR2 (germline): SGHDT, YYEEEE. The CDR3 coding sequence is TGTGCCAGCAGTGGGGGGAATCAGCCCCAGCATTTT. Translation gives CASSGGNQPQHF. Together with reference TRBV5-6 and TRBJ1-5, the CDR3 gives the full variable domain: DAGVTQSPTHLIKTRGQQVTLRCSPKSGHDTVSWYQQALGQGPQFIFQYYEEEERQRGNFPDRFSGHQFPNYSSELNVNALLLGDSALYLCASSGGNQPQHFGDGTRLSIL.

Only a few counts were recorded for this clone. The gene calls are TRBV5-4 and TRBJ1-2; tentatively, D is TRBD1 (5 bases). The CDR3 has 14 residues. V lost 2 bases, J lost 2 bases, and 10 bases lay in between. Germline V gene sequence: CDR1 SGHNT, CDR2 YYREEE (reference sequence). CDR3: CASSLGQGNYGYTF. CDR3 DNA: TGTGCCAGCAGCTTAGGTCAGGGCAACTATGGCTACACCTTC.

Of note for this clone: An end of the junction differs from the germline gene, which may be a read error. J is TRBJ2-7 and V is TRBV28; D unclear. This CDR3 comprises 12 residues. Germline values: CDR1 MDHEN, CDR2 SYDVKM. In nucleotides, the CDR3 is TGTGCCAGCAGTTTAATATCCAAGAGCCTAAGTTTC. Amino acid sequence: CASSLISKSLSF. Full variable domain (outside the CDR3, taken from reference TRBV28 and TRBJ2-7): DVKVTQSSRYLVKRTGEKVFLECVQDMDHENMFWYRQDPGLGLRLIYFSYDVKMKEKGDIPEGYSVSREKKERFSLILESASTNQTSMYLCASSLISKSLSFGPGTRLTVT.

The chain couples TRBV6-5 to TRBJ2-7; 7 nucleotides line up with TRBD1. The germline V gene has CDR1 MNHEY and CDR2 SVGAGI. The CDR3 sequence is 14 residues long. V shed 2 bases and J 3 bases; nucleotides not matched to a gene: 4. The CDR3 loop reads CASSYEGAIYEQYF. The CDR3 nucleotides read TGTGCCAGCAGTTACGAGGGGGCGATCTACGAGCAGTACTTC.

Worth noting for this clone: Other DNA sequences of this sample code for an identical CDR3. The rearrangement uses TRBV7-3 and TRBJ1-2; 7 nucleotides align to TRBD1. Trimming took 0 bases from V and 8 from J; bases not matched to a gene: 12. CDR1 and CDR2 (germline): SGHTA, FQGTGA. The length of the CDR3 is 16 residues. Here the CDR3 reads CASSLTSRQGVGGYTF. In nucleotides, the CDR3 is TGTGCCAGCAGCTTAACCTCCCGACAGGGCGTAGGGGGCTACACCTTC.

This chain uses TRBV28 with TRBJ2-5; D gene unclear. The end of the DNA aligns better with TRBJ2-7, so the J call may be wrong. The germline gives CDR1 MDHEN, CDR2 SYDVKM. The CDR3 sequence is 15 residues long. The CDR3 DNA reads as TGTGCCAGCAGTTCCCCAACACCTAGCTCCTACGAGCAGTACTTC. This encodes CASSSPTPSSYEQYF.

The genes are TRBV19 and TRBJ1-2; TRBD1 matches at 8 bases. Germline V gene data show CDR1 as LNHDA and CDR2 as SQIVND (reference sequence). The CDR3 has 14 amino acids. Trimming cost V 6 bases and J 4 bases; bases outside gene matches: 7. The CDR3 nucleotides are TGTGCCAGTAGGGGACAGGAGGATTCCTATGGCTACACCTTC. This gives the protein CASRGQEDSYGYTF.

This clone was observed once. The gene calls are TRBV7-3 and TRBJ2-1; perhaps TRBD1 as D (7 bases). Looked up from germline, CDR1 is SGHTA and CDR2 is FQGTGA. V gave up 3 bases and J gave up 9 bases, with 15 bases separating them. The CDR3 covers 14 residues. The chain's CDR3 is CASSFQGEEGEQFF. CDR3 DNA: TGTGCCAGCAGCTTCCAGGGGGAGGAGGGTGAGCAGTTCTTC.

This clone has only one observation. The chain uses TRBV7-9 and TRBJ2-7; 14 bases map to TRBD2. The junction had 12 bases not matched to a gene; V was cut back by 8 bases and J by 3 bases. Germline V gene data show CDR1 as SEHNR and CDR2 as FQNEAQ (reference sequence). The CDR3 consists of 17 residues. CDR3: CASGGGTSGSRVYEQYF. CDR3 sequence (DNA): TGTGCCAGCGGGGGGGGGACTAGCGGGAGTCGTGTCTACGAGCAGTACTTC.

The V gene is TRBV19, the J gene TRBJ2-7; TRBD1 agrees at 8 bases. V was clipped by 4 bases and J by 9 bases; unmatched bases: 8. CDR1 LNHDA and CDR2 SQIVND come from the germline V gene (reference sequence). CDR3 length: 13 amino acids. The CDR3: CASSKTSGGWQYF. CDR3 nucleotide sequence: TGTGCCAGTAGTAAAACCTCAGGGGGCTGGCAGTACTTC.

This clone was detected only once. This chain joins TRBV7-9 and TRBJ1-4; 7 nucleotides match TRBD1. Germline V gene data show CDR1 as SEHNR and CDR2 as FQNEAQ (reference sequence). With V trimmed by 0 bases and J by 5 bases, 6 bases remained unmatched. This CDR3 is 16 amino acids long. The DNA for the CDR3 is TGTGCCAGCAGCTTAGCTCTACAGGGGCCGAATGAAAAACTGTTTTTT. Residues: CASSLALQGPNEKLFF.

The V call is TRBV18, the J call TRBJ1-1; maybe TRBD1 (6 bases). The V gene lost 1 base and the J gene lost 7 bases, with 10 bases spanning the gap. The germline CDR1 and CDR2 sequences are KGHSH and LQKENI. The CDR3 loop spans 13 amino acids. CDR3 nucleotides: TGTGCCAGCTCACCACTTGGGGGCCATGAAGCTTTCTTT. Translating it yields CASSPLGGHEAFF.

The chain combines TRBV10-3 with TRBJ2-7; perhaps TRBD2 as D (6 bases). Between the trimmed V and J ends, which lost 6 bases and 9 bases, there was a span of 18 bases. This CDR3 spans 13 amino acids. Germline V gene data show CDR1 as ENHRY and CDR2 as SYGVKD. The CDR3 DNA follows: TGTGCCATCAGGACCTCCGGGGACTTCGGGCAGTACTTC. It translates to CAIRTSGDFGQYF.

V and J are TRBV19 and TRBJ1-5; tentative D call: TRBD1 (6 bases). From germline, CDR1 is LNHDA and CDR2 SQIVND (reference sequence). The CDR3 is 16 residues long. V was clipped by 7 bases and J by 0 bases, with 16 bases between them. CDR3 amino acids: CASKTPGQYSNQPQHF. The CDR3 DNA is TGTGCCAGTAAAACCCCCGGACAGTATAGCAATCAGCCCCAGCATTTT.

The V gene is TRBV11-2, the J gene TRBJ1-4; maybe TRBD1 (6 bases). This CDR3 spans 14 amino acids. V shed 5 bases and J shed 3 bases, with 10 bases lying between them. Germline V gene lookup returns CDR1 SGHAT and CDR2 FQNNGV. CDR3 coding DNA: TGTGCCAGCAGCCCACAGGGTTCTAATGAAAAACTGTTTTTT. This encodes CASSPQGSNEKLFF. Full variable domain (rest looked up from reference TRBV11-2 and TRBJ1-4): EAGVAQSPRYKIIEKRQSVAFWCNPISGHATLYWYQQILGQGPKLLIQFQNNGVVDDSQLPKDRFSAERLKGVDSTLKIQPAKLEDSAVYLCASSPQGSNEKLFFGSGTQLSVL.

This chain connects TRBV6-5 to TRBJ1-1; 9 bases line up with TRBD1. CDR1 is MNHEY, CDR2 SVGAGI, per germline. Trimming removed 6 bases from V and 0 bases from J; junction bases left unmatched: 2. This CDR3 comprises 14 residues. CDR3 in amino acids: CASSNRGLNTEAFF. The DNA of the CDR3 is TGTGCCAGCAGCAACAGGGGGCTGAACACTGAAGCTTTCTTT.

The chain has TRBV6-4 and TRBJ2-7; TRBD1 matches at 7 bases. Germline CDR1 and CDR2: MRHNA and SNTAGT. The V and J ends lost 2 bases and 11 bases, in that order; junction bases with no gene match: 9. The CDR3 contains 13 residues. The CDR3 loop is CASSDTPQGRKYF. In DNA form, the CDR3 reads TGTGCCAGCAGTGACACGCCACAGGGGCGAAAGTACTTC.

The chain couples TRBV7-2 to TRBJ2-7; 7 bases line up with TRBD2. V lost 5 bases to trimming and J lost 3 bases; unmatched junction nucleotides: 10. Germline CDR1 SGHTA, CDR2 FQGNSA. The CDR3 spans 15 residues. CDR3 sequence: CASSLPAGQDYEQYF. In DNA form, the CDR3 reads TGTGCCAGCAGCCTCCCAGCGGGGCAGGACTACGAGCAGTACTTC.

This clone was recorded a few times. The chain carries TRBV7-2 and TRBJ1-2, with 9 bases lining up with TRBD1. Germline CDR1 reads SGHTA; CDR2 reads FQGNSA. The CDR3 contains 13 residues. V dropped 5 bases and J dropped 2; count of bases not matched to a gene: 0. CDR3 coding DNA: TGTGCCAGCAGCACAGGGGGCAACTATGGCTACACCTTC. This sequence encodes CASSTGGNYGYTF.

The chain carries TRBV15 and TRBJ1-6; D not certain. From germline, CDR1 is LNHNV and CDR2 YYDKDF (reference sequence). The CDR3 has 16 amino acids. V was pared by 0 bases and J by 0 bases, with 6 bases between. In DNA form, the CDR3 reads TGTGCCACCAGCAGAGAACTGAGCTCCTATAATTCACCCCTCCACTTT. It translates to CATSRELSSYNSPLHF. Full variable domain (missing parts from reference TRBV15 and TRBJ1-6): DAMVIQNPRYQVTQFGKPVTLSCSQTLNHNVMYWYQQKSSQAPKLLFHYYDKDFNNEADTPDNFQSRRPNTSFCFLDIRSPGLGDTAMYLCATSRELSSYNSPLHFGNGTRLTVT.

The CDR3 loop reads CASSPDRVTDEQFF. Written as DNA, the CDR3 is TGTGCCAGCTCACCGGACAGGGTTACGGATGAGCAGTTCTTC. The chain links TRBV18 to TRBJ2-1; TRBD1 matches at 8 bases. The CDR3 has 14 amino acids. Per the germline V gene, CDR1 is KGHSH and CDR2 is LQKENI. The V gene end was trimmed by 3 bases and the J gene end by 8 bases; junction bases not matched to a gene: 6.

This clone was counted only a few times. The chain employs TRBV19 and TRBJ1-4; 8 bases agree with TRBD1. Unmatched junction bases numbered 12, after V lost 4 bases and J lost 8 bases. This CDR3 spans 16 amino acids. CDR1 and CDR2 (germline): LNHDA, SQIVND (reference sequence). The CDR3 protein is CASSTNLGTGREKLFF. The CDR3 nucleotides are TGTGCCAGTAGTACAAACTTAGGGACAGGACGAGAAAAACTGTTTTTT.

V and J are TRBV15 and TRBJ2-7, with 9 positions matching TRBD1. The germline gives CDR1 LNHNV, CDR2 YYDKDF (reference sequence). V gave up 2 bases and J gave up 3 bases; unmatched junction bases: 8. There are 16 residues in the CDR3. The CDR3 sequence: CATSRSRDRANYEQYF. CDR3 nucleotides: TGTGCCACCAGCAGAAGCCGGGACAGGGCAAACTACGAGCAGTACTTC.

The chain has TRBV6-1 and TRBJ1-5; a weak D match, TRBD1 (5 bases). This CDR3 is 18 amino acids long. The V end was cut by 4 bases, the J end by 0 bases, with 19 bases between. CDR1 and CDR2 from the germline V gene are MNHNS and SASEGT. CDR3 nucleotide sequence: TGTGCCAGCAGTGGAGGGACCACTGGGGGGAATAGCAATCAGCCCCAGCATTTT. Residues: CASSGGTTGGNSNQPQHF.